The clone carrying this TCR beta chain was detected ten times or more. The data are from a study of T-cell reconstitution after alpha-beta-depleted transplantation in children. V was trimmed by 5 bases and J by 0 bases, leaving 14 bases between them. Germline CDR1 reads MNHNS; CDR2 reads SASEGT. The length of the CDR3 is 16 residues. Researchers prepared the TCRbeta library using unique molecular identifiers, the study reports. Via MiXCR, TCRdb re-called the PCR reads, giving one row per CDR3 protein. The sample contains hundreds of thousands of distinct CDR3 sequences, around 17% of which appear only once.

The sequence was collected from a human donor who donated a stem cell graft to a child with acute myeloid leukemia. The sample consisted of PBMCs from the stem cell graft donor, taken from the stem cell graft. The chain couples TRBV6-1 to TRBJ2-1, with D perhaps TRBD2 (5 bases). The CDR3 region is CASSPGEPRSYNEQFF. CDR3 bases: TGTGCCAGCAGTCCCGGGGAGCCTCGCTCCTACAATGAGCAGTTCTTC.